These 15 T cell receptor beta chains were all obtained from the same sample, sequenced in a study of persistence of HIV-infected CD4 T cells. No antigens are known for them. Overlapping HIV-1 Gag 15-mer peptides at around 0.91 ug per peptide per mL were used. CD40L-negative CD69-negative CD45RO-high memory CD4+ T cells were sorted as populations depleted of antigen-responding cells. The libraries were made with immunoSEQ version 4 in survey mode. TCRdb's table, derived via immunoSEQ multiplex PCR, lists solely in-frame clones and lacks some. This sample has approximately 40,000 clones, with around 78% found just once. The sample in question was CD4+ T cells sorted from PBMCs after approximately 19-hour stimulation, obtained from a patient who received antiretroviral therapy. The receptors derive from an adult man with HIV who was CMV-seropositive.

This rearrangement joins TRBV6-5 to TRBJ1-5; the D is unclear. The CDR3 covers 13 residues. Per the germline V gene, CDR1 is MNHEY and CDR2 is SVGAGI. Trimming took off 8 bases at V and 3 bases at J, with 11 bases between the two ends. CDR3 sequence reads: CASRTVFNQPQHF. CDR3 nucleotide sequence: TGTGCCAGCCGAACAGTTTTCAATCAGCCCCAGCATTTT.

As concerns this clone: The junction departs from the called germline gene at one end, perhaps through a read error. The chain combines TRBV10-3 with TRBJ2-1, with TRBD2 identical over 7 bases. CDR3 length: 13 amino acids. Germline V gene lookup returns CDR1 ENHRY and CDR2 SYGVKD. CDR3 in DNA: TGTGCCATCTGTGAGCGGGGCGACAATGAGCAGTTCTTC. Translating gives CAICERGDNEQFF.

The chain uses TRBV7-3 and TRBJ2-7, with TRBD2 matching 8 bases. CDR3 size: 15 residues. CDR1 SGHTA and CDR2 FQGTGA come from the germline V gene. The junction had 8 bases not matched to a gene; V was cut back by 5 bases and J by 2 bases. The DNA of the CDR3 is TGTGCCAGCAGCGCCGCGGGGGGCCCAACCTACGAGCAGTACTTC. Translating gives CASSAAGGPTYEQYF.

The J gene is TRBJ1-5, the V gene TRBV19; 7 nucleotides line up with TRBD1. V gave up 3 bases and J gave up 5 bases; unmatched junction bases: 1. This CDR3 spans 13 amino acids. Germline V gene data show CDR1 as LNHDA and CDR2 as SQIVND (reference sequence). Here the CDR3 reads CASSITGDQPQHF. CDR3 DNA sequence: TGTGCCAGTAGTATTACAGGGGATCAGCCCCAGCATTTT.

The chain combines TRBV7-2 with TRBJ2-2; D is perhaps TRBD1 (5 bases). V lost 5 bases to trimming and J lost 1 base, with 14 bases between them. This CDR3 has 16 amino acids. Germline CDR1 reads SGHTA; CDR2 reads FQGNSA. For the CDR3, the DNA is TGTGCCAGCAGCCCGCAGATCAGGGTGAACACCGGGGAGCTGTTTTTT. It is translated as CASSPQIRVNTGELFF.

J is TRBJ2-1 and V is TRBV24-1, with D maybe TRBD2 (6 bases). This CDR3 is built from 15 residues. V lost 10 bases to trimming and J lost 7 bases, with 22 bases between them. The germline V gene encodes CDR1 KGHDR and CDR2 SFDVKD. CDR3 coding DNA: TGTGCCACGGGAAGCGGGCAATCACCTGGGAATGAGCAGTTCTTC. This sequence encodes CATGSGQSPGNEQFF.

This chain links TRBV4-3 with TRBJ2-5; D might be TRBD2 (5 bases). This CDR3 region has 16 residues. Germline V gene data show CDR1 as LGHNA and CDR2 as YSLEER. V lost 0 bases to trimming and J lost 2 bases, with 13 bases between them. This chain's CDR3 is CASSQDRGESQETQYF. As DNA, the CDR3 is TGCGCCAGCAGCCAAGATCGGGGAGAATCGCAAGAGACCCAGTACTTC.

The chain combines TRBV24-1 with TRBJ1-5; a weak D match, TRBD1 (6 bases). Trimming stripped 5 bases from V and 5 bases from J, with 12 bases between. Germline CDR1 reads KGHDR; CDR2 reads SFDVKD. The CDR3 is made up of 14 amino acids. The chain's CDR3 is CATSGAGVDQPQHF. Written as DNA, the CDR3 is TGTGCCACCAGTGGGGCAGGGGTCGATCAGCCCCAGCATTTT.

The V and J genes are TRBV6-5 and TRBJ1-1; possible D gene TRBD1, 5 bases. The CDR3 is 13 residues long. From germline, CDR1 is MNHEY and CDR2 SVGAGI. V was trimmed by 6 bases and J by 4 bases, leaving 12 bases between them. The CDR3 loop is CASSTVGATEAFF. The DNA of the CDR3 is TGTGCCAGCAGCACAGTTGGGGCCACTGAAGCTTTCTTT.

This chain links TRBV7-9 with TRBJ2-1; the match to TRBD1 covers 10 bases. V lost 10 bases, J lost 5 bases, and 23 bases stayed unmatched. The CDR3 spans 19 residues. Germline-derived CDR1 and CDR2 are SEHNR and FQNEAQ (reference sequence). The CDR3 DNA follows: TGTGCCACCCCCGAGTCCGGGACAGGGGACTCCTTAGTGGACAATGAGCAGTTCTTC. As protein: CATPESGTGDSLVDNEQFF.

The chain couples TRBV2 to TRBJ2-7; 7 bases are shared with TRBD1. The junction had 9 bases not matched to a gene; V was cut back by 5 bases and J by 5 bases. Germline assignment: CDR1 SNHLY and CDR2 FYNNEI. There are 14 residues in the CDR3. The DNA for the CDR3 is TGTGCCAGCAGTATTAGGGGGCGCGGAAACGAGCAGTACTTC. Protein: CASSIRGRGNEQYF.

The chain couples TRBV3-1 (or the pseudogene TRBV3-2) to TRBJ1-1, with 9 bases identical to TRBD1. Germline-derived CDR1 and CDR2 are LGHDT and YNNKEL (reference sequence). The CDR3 sequence is 15 residues long. After removal of 1 base from V and 7 bases from J, the junction contained 7 bases not matched to a gene. CDR3 nucleotides: TGTGCCAGCAGCCAAGTGGGGACAGGGTCCGGTGAAGCTTTCTTT. It specifies CASSQVGTGSGEAFF.

V gene TRBV5-4 combines with J gene TRBJ2-1; D is tentatively TRBD1 or TRBD2 (6 bases each). CDR1 is SGHNT and CDR2 is YYREEE in the germline V gene (reference sequence). The CDR3 has 15 residues. V gave up 3 bases and J gave up 6 bases, with 16 bases separating them. In DNA, the CDR3 is TGTGCCAGCAGCTCCGACGGACTACAGGGCAATGAGCAGTTCTTC. Its protein product is CASSSDGLQGNEQFF.

This chain uses TRBV10-3 with TRBJ1-5, with D hard to call. The CDR3 runs to 15 residues. The germline CDR1 and CDR2 sequences are ENHRY and SYGVKD. The ends were cut back, 2 bases at V and 0 bases at J, with 8 bases in the middle. In nucleotides, the CDR3 is TGTGCCATCAGTGAGGCCAGGAGTAGCAATCAGCCCCAGCATTTT. Its protein is CAISEARSSNQPQHF.

The V call is TRBV3-1 (or the pseudogene TRBV3-2), the J call TRBJ2-7; D is unclear. This CDR3 comprises 12 residues. V was cut by 3 bases and J by 3 bases, with 6 bases left in between. Germline CDR1 LGHDT, CDR2 YNNKEL (reference sequence). This chain's CDR3 is CASSQARYEQYF. The CDR3 DNA sequence: TGTGCCAGCAGCCAGGCCCGCTACGAGCAGTACTTC.